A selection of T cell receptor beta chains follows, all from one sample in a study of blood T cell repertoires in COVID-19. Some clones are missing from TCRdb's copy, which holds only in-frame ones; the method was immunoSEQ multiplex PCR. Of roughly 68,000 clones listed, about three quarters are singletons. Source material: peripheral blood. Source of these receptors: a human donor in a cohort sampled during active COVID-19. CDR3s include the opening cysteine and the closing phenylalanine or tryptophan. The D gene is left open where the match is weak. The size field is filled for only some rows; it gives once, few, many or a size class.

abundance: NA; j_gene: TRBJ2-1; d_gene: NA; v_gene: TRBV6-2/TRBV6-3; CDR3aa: CASSYSGRGGNEQFF; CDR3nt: TGTGCCAGCAGTTACTCCGGACGGGGTGGTAATGAGCAGTTCTTC
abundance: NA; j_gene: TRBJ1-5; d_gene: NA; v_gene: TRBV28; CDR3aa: CASSQALQPQHF; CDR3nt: TGTGCCAGCAGCCAGGCTCTTCAGCCCCAGCATTTT
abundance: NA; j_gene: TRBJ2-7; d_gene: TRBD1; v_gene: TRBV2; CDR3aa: CASSDSRGQGYEQYF; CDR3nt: TGTGCCAGCAGTGATAGCCGGGGACAGGGCTACGAGCAGTACTTC
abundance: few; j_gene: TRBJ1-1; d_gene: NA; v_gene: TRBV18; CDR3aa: CASSRLGGEAFF; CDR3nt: TGTGCCAGCTCGCGCCTAGGGGGTGAAGCTTTCTTT
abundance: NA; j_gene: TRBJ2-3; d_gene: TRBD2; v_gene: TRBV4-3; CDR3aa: CASSKGSGRALATDTQYF; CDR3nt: TGCGCCAGCAGCAAGGGAAGCGGGAGGGCCCTGGCTACAGATACGCAGTATTTT
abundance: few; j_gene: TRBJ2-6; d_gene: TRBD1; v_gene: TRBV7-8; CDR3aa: CASSPPRSGQSTTLQRSGANVLTF; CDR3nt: TGTGCCAGCAGCCCTCCTAGGTCGGGACAGTCGACAACCCTCCAAAGATCTGGGGCCAACGTCCTGACTTTC
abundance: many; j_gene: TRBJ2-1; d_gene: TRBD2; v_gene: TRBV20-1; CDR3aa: CSASPMGGSSYNEQFF; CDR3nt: TGCAGTGCTAGTCCCATGGGGGGGAGCTCCTACAATGAGCAGTTCTTC
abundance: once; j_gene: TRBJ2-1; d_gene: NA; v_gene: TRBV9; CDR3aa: CASSPWGQNNEQFF; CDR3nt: TGTGCCAGCAGCCCTTGGGGGCAAAACAATGAGCAGTTCTTC
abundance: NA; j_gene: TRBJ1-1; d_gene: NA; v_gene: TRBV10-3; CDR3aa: CAISGRGGSAEAFF; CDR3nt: TGTGCCATCTCCGGGAGGGGCGGGAGTGCTGAAGCTTTCTTT
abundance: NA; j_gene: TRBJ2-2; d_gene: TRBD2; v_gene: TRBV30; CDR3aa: CAWSRAGGGTGELFF; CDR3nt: TGTGCCTGGAGCCGAGCGGGAGGAGGAACCGGGGAGCTGTTTTTT
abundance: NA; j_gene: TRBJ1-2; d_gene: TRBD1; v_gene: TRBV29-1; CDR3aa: CSVSISGTGSYGYTF; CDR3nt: TGCAGCGTTTCTATCTCCGGGACAGGCTCCTATGGCTACACCTTC
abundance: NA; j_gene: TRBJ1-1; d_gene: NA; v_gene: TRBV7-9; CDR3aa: CASSSFRGPEAFF; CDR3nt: TGTGCCAGCAGTAGCTTCAGGGGCCCCGAAGCTTTCTTT
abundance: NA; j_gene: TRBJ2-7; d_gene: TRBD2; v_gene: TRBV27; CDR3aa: CASKGQAGGPADQLEQYF; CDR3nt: TGTGCCAGCAAAGGGCAGGCGGGAGGGCCTGCCGATCAGCTAGAGCAGTACTTC
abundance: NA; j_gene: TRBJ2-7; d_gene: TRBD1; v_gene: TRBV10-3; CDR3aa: CATRDREGQYF; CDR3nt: TGTGCCACCCGGGACAGGGAAGGGCAGTACTTC
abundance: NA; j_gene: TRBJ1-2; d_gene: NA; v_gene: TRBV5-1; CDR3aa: CASSLEPGFYGYTF; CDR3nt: TGCGCCAGCAGCTTGGAGCCAGGCTTTTATGGCTACACCTTC
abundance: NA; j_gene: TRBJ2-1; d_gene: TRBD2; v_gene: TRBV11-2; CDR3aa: CASSLDVAGVGEQFF; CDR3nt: TGTGCCAGCAGCTTAGATGTGGCGGGAGTAGGTGAGCAGTTCTTC
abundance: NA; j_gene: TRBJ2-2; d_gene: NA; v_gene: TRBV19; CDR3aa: CASSISAADIDTGELFF; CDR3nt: TGTGCCAGTAGTATTAGTGCGGCCGATATTGACACCGGGGAGCTGTTTTTT
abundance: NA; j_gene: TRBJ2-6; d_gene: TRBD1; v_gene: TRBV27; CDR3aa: CASSFFPGAGGLGGANVLTF; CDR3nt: TGTGCCAGCAGTTTCTTCCCCGGCGCAGGGGGCTTGGGCGGGGCCAACGTCCTGACTTTC
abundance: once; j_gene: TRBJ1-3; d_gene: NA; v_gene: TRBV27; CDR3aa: CASSSTIGEWGGNTIYF; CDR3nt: TGTGCCAGCAGTTCCACGATCGGGGAATGGGGAGGAAACACCATATATTTT
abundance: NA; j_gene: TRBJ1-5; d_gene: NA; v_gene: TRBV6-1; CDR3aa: CASSESGSNQPQHF; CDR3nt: TGTGCCAGCAGTGAAAGCGGCAGCAATCAGCCCCAGCATTTT
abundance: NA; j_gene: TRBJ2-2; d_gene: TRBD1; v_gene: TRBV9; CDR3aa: CASSPRTGVAGELFF; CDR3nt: TGTGCCAGCAGCCCTCGGACAGGGGTTGCCGGGGAGCTGTTTTTT
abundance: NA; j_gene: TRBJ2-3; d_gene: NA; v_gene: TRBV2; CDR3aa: CASSESWRKVSGTQYF; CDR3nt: TGTGCCAGCAGTGAATCGTGGAGGAAGGTTAGCGGTACGCAGTATTTT
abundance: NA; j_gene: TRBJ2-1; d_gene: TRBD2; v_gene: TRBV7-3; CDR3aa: CASSLSPAGDYNEQFF; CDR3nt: TGTGCCAGCAGCTTAAGTCCAGCGGGGGACTACAATGAGCAGTTCTTC
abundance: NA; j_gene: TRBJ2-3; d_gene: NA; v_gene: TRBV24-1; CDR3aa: CATSLAGVADTQYF; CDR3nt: TGTGCCACCAGTTTGGCAGGGGTGGCAGATACGCAGTATTTT
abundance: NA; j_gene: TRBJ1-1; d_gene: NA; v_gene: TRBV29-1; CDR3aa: CSYRRQAGAEAFF; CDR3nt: TGCAGTTACCGTAGACAGGCGGGAGCTGAAGCTTTCTTT
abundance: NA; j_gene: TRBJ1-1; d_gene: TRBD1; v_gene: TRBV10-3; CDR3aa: CAISDNGQGVNTEAFF; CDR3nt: TGTGCCATCAGTGACAATGGGCAGGGGGTGAACACTGAAGCTTTCTTT
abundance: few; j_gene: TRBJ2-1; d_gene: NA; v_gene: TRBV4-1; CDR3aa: CASSGPASEGYNEQFF; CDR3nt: TGCGCCAGCAGCGGGCCGGCCTCGGAGGGCTACAATGAGCAGTTCTTC
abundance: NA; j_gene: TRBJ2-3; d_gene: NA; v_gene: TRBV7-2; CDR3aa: CASSFGDTQYF; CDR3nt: TGTGCCAGCAGCTTCGGAGATACGCAGTATTTT
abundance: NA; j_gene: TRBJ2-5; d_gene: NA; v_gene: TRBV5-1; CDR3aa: CASSLWSTPQETQYF; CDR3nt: TGCGCCAGCAGCTTGTGGTCCACACCTCAAGAGACCCAGTACTTC
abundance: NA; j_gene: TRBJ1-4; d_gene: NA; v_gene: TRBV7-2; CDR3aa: CASSFLAPLVANEKLFF; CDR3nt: TGTGCCAGCAGCTTTTTGGCCCCCCTGGTGGCTAATGAAAAACTGTTTTTT
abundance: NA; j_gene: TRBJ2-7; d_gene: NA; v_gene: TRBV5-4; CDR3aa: CASSTETSTYEQYF; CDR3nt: TGTGCCAGCAGCACAGAGACTAGTACCTACGAGCAGTACTTC
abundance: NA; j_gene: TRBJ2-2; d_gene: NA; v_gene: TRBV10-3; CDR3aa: CAISESDTGELFF; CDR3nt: TGTGCCATCAGTGAGAGCGACACCGGGGAGCTGTTTTTT
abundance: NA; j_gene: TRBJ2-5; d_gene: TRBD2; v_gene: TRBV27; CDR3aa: CASSSTSGSWETQYF; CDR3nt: TGTGCCAGCAGTTCGACTAGCGGGAGTTGGGAGACCCAGTACTTC
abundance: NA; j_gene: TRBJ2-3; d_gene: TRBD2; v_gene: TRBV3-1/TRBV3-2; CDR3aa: CASSQRGGTQYF; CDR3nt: TGTGCCAGCAGCCAACGCGGGGGTACGCAGTATTTT
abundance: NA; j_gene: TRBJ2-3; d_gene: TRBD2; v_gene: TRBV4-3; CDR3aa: CASSQESAGGPTDTQYF; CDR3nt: TGCGCCAGCAGCCAAGAGTCAGCGGGAGGGCCCACAGATACGCAGTATTTT
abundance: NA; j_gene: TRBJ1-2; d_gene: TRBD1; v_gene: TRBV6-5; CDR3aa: CASSYTGGMDGYTF; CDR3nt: TGTGCCAGCAGTTACACAGGGGGCATGGATGGCTACACCTTC
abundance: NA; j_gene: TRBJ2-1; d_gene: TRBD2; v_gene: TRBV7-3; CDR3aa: CASSLLAGSHEQFF; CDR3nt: TGTGCCAGCAGCCTTCTAGCGGGCTCCCATGAGCAGTTCTTC
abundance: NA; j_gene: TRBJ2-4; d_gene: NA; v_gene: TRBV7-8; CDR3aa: CASSYGGSENIQYF; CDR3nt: TGTGCCAGCAGCTACGGGGGATCCGAAAACATTCAGTACTTC
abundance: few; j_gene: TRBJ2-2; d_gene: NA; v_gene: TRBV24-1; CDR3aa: CATSDPGHNTGELFF; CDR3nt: TGTGCCACCAGTGATCCGGGACACAACACCGGGGAGCTGTTTTTT
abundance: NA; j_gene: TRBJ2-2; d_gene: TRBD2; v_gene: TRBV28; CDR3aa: CASSPLRTSGPGELFF; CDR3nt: TGTGCCAGCAGTCCCCTAAGGACTAGCGGGCCCGGGGAGCTGTTTTTT
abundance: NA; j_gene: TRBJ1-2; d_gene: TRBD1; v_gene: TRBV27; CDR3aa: CASSFTGDPGYTF; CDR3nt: TGTGCCAGCAGTTTTACAGGGGACCCGGGCTACACCTTC
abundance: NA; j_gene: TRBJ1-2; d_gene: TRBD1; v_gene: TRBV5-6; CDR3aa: CAGRTGQGETGYTF; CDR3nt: TGTGCCGGCAGAACGGGACAGGGGGAAACCGGCTACACCTTC